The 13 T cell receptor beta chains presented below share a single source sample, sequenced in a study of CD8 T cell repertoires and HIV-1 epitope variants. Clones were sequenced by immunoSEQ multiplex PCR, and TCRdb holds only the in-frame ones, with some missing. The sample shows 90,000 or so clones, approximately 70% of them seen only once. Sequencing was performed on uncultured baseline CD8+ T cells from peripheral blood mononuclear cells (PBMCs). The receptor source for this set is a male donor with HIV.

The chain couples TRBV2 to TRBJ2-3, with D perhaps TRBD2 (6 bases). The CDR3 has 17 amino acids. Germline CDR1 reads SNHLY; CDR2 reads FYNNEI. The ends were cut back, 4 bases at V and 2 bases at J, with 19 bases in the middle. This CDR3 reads CASSGPTLSGLTDTQYF. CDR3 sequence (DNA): TGTGCCAGCAGTGGACCGACCCTTAGCGGCCTCACAGATACGCAGTATTTT.

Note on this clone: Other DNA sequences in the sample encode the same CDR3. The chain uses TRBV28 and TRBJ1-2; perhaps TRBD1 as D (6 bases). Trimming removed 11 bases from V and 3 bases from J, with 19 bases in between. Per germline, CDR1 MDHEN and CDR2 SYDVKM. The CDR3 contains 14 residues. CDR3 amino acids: CASSRGGGYYGYTF. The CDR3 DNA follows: TGTGCCTCCTCGAGGGGGGGCGGGTACTATGGCTACACCTTC.

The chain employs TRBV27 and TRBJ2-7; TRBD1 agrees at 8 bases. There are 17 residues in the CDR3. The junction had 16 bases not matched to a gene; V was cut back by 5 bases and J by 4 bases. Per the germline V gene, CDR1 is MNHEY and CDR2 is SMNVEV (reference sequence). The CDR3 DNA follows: TGTGCCAGCAGTCGATCCGGGACAGGAGGATTGGGTTACGAGCAGTACTTC. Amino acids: CASSRSGTGGLGYEQYF.

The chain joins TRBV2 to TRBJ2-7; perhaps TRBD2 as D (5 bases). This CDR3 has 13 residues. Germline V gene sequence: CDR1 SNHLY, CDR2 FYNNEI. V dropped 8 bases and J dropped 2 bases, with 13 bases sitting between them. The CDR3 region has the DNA TGTGCCAGCTGCCCGTACGGGACCTACGAGCAGTACTTC. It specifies CASCPYGTYEQYF.

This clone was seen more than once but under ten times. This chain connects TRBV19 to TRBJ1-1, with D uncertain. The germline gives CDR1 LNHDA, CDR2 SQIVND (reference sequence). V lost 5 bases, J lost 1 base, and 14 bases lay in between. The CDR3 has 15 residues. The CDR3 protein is CASSAPEDGNTEAFF. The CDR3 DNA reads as TGTGCCAGTAGTGCCCCCGAGGACGGGAACACTGAAGCTTTCTTT.

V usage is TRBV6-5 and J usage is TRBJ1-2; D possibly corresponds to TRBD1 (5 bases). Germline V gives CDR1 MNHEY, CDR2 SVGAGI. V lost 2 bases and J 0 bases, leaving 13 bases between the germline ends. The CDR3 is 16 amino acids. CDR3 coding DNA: TGTGCCAGCAGTTACGACTGGACATCCACTAACTATGGCTACACCTTC. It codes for CASSYDWTSTNYGYTF.

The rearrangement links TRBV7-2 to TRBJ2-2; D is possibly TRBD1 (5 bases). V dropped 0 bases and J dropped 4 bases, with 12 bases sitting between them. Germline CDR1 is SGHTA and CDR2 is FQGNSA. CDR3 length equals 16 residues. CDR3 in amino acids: CASSLASTVGTGELFF. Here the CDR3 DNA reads TGTGCCAGCAGCTTAGCGTCGACAGTAGGCACCGGGGAGCTGTTTTTT.

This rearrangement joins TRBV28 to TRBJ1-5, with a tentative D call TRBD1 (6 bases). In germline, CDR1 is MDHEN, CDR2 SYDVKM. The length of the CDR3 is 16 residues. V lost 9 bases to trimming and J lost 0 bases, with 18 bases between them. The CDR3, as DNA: TGTGCCAGTGGACAGATAGACGGGTATAGCAATCAGCCCCAGCATTTT. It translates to CASGQIDGYSNQPQHF.

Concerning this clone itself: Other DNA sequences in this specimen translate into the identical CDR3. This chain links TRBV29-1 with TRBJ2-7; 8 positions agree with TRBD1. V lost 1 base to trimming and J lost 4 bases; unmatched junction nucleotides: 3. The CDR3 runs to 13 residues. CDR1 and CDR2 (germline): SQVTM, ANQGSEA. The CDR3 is CSVEGTGLYEQYF. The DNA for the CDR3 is TGCAGCGTTGAAGGGACAGGGCTGTACGAGCAGTACTTC.

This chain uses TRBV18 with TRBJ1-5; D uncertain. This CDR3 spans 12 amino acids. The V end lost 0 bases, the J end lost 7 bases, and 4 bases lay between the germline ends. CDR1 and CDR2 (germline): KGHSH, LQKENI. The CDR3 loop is CASSPPGQPQHF. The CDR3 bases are TGTGCCAGCTCACCACCTGGCCAGCCCCAGCATTTT.

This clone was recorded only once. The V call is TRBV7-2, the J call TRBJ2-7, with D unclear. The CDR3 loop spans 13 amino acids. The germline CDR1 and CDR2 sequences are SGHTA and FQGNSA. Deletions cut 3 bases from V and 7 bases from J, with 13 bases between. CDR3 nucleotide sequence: TGTGCCAGCAGCTTTATCCCGTCGTGGGAGCAGTACTTC. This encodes CASSFIPSWEQYF.

CDR3 loop: CASSGTGTEQETQYF. CDR3 DNA: TGTGCCAGCAGCGGTACCGGGACTGAACAAGAGACCCAGTACTTC. The chain joins TRBV21-1 to TRBJ2-5; TRBD2, the table's D call, lacks a check against the DNA. TRBV21-1 is reported as a pseudogene. CDR3 size: 15 residues.

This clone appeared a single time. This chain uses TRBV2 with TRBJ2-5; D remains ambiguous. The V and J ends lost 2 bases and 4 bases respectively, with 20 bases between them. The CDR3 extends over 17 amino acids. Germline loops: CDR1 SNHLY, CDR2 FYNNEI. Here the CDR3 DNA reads TGTGCCAGCAGTGAATTTGTTAGCTTTACTTTCGGAGAGACCCAGTACTTC. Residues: CASSEFVSFTFGETQYF.